The text below deals with one TCR beta chain. Its target is unknown. The data derive from a study of blood T cells in healthy people across ages. Study results and limitations: Whereas aged donors had fewer naive CD4+ cells, long-lived donors had more of them and higher diversity.

With a J-beta primer mix and a sample-barcoded 5' primer, a second PCR ran about 6 to 11 cycles. Through a template-switch adaptor with 12 random nucleotides, each cDNA molecule received a tag. TCRdb fed the 5' RACE reads into MiXCR, producing one record per CDR3 protein. The repertoire holds 760,000 or so distinct CDR3 sequences, with 25% as singletons. Germline CDR1 is SGHTA and CDR2 is FQGNSA. V was clipped by 2 bases and J by 1 base; unmatched bases: 5. The CDR3 extends over 15 amino acids. Total RNA amounts of at least 5.5 micrograms were extracted per sample. The data were also submitted as part of a second study, on T cells of mothers and their children. This second report adds: Normalized overlap was always slightly, never significantly, higher in related than unrelated mother-child pairs.

The sequence derives from a boy between 5 and 17 years old in good health. The sequenced material came from blood. This sequence joins TRBV7-2 and TRBJ2-7; TRBD1 matches at 7 bases. The CDR3 nucleotides are TGTGCCAGCAGCTTAAAGACAGGGACGTCCTACGAGCAGTACTTC. This sequence encodes CASSLKTGTSYEQYF.